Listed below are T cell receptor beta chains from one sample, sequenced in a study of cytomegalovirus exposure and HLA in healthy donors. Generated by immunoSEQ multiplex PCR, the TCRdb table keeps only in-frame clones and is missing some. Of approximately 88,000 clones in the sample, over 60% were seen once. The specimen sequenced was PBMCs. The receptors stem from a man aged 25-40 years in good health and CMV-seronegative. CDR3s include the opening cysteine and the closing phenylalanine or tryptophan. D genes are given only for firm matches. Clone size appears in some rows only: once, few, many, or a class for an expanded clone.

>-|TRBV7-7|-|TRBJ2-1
CASSLDSSYNEQFF
TGTGCCAGCAGCTTAGACAGCTCCTACAATGAGCAGTTCTTC
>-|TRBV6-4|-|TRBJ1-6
CASSDSRNSPLHF
TGTGCCAGCAGTGACTCGAGGAATTCACCCCTCCACTTT
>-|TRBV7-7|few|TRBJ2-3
CASSSNLGGPTDTQYF
TGTGCTAGCAGCTCGAACCTCGGAGGACCCACAGATACGCAGTATTTT
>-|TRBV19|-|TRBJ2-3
CASSIVSRDTQYF
TGTGCCAGTAGTATAGTGTCCCGAGATACGCAGTATTTT
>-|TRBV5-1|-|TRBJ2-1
CASSDGSSYNEQFF
TGCGCCAGCAGCGACGGGAGCTCCTACAATGAGCAGTTCTTC
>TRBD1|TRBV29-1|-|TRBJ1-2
CSVEGASGTGNYGYTF
TGCAGCGTTGAAGGGGCCTCCGGGACAGGGAACTATGGCTACACCTTC
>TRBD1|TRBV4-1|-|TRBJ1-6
CASSRGQGGSSPLHF
TGCGCCAGCAGCCGGGGACAGGGTGGTAGTTCACCCCTCCACTTT
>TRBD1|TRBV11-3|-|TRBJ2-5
CASSQGPGQQETQYF
TGTGCCAGCAGCCAAGGACCGGGACAGCAAGAGACCCAGTACTTC
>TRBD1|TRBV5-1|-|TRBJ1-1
CASSLRTGGNTEAFF
TGCGCCAGCAGCTTGAGGACAGGGGGGAACACTGAAGCTTTCTTT
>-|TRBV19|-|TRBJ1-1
CASSIAPAMNTEAFF
TGTGCCAGTAGTATTGCCCCCGCTATGAACACTGAAGCTTTCTTT
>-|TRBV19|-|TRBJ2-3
CASSIDGSGSDTQYF
TGTGCCAGTAGTATAGATGGGTCAGGGTCAGATACGCAGTATTTT
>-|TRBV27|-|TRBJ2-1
CASSFTVGLAGYNEQFF
TGTGCCAGCAGTTTCACCGTCGGGCTAGCAGGTTACAATGAGCAGTTCTTC
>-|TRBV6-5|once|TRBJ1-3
CASSPGHRLGNTIYF
TGTGCCAGCAGCCCAGGACACCGGCTTGGAAACACCATATATTTT
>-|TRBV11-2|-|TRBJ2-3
CASSRGGIDTQYF
TGTGCCAGCAGTAGAGGAGGGATCGATACGCAGTATTTT
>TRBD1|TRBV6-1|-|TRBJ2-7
CASSEDRASYEQYF
TGTGCCAGCAGTGAGGACAGGGCCTCCTACGAGCAGTACTTC
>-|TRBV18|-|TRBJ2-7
CASSPGLNSYEQYF
TGTGCCAGCTCCCCGGGTCTCAACTCCTACGAGCAGTACTTC
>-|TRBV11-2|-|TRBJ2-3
CASSPTVADTQYF
TGTGCCAGCAGCCCAACGGTTGCAGATACGCAGTATTTT
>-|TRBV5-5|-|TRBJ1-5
CASSLGGRGNQPQHF
TGTGCCAGCAGCCTTGGAGGCAGAGGCAATCAGCCCCAGCATTTT
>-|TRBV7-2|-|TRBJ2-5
CASSPTRGETQYF
TGTGCCAGCAGCCCGACTAGGGGAGAGACCCAGTACTTC
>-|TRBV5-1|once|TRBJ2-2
CASSLQGQTTGELFF
TGCGCCAGCAGCTTACAAGGACAGACCACCGGGGAGCTGTTTTTT
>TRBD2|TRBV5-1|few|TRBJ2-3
CASSLGSGGWTDTQYF
TGCGCCAGCAGCTTGGGGTCGGGAGGGTGGACAGATACGCAGTATTTT
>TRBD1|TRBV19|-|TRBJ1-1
CASSATTGTNTEAFF
TGTGCCAGTAGTGCGACGACAGGGACGAACACTGAAGCTTTCTTT
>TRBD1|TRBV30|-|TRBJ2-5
CAWNRRDRGQETQYF
TGTGCCTGGAACCGAAGGGACAGGGGCCAAGAGACCCAGTACTTC
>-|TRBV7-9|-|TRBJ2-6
CSSSSVAGFGANVLTF
TGTTCCAGCAGCTCCGTAGCAGGGTTTGGGGCCAACGTCCTGACTTTC
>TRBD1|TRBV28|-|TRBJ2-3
CASSQLALRDRASTDTQYF
TGTGCCAGCAGCCAATTGGCACTACGGGACAGGGCTAGCACAGATACGCAGTATTTT
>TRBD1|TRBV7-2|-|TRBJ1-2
CASSPRQGLGWGYTF
TGTGCCAGCAGCCCCCGACAGGGCCTCGGTTGGGGCTACACCTTC
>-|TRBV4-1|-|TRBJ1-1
CASTLGENTEAFF
TGCGCCAGCACATTGGGAGAGAACACTGAAGCTTTCTTT
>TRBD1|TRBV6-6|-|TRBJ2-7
CASSYSHRGYEQYF
TGTGCCAGCAGTTACTCCCACAGGGGTTACGAGCAGTACTTC
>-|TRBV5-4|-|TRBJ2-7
CASSFGTHDNEQYF
TGTGCCAGCAGCTTCGGCACCCACGACAACGAGCAGTACTTC
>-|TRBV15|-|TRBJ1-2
CATSRDQGYGYTF
TGTGCCACCAGCAGAGATCAGGGCTACGGCTACACCTTC
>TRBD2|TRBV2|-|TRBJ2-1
CASSEMASGSYNEQFF
TGTGCCAGCAGTGAGATGGCTAGCGGCTCCTACAATGAGCAGTTCTTC
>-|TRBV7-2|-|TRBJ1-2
CASSLDVGYGYTF
TGTGCCAGCAGCTTAGACGTCGGCTATGGCTACACCTTC
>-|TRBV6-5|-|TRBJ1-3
CASSSQGSNTIYF
TGTGCCAGCAGTTCCCAGGGGTCAAACACCATATATTTT
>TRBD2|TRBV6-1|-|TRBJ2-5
CATRVLAGSETQYF
TGTGCCACGAGGGTACTAGCGGGGTCAGAGACCCAGTACTTC
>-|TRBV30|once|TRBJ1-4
CAWTGSSNEKLFF
TGTGCCTGGACAGGATCCAGTAATGAAAAACTGTTTTTT
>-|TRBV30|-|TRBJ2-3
CASETGGTDTQYF
TGTGCCTCTGAGACGGGAGGCACAGATACGCAGTATTTT
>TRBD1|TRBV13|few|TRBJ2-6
CASRIGADRGSGANVLTF
TGTGCCAGCAGAATAGGGGCGGACAGGGGTTCTGGGGCCAACGTCCTGACTTTC
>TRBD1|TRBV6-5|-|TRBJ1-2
CASSQSGGSNYGYTF
TGTGCCAGCAGTCAGTCAGGGGGGAGTAACTATGGCTACACCTTC
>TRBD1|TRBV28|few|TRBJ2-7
CASTGEGQGFSYEQYF
TGTGCCAGCACCGGAGAGGGACAGGGATTCTCCTACGAGCAGTACTTC
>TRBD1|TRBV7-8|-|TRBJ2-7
CASSLGTGNYEQYF
TGTGCCAGCAGCTTAGGGACAGGAAACTACGAGCAGTACTTC
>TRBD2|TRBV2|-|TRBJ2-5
CASRSGRASETQYF
TGTGCCAGCAGGAGCGGGAGGGCGAGTGAGACCCAGTACTTC
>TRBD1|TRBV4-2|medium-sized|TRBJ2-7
CASSPWTGGGNEQYF
TGTGCCAGCAGCCCATGGACAGGGGGCGGAAACGAGCAGTACTTC
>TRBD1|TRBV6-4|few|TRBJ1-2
CASSAGQATIHGYTF
TGTGCCAGCAGTGCCGGACAGGCTACTATCCATGGCTACACCTTC
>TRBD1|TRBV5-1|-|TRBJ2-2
CASSLGQGEAIGELFF
TGCGCCAGCAGCTTGGGGCAGGGGGAAGCCATCGGGGAGCTGTTTTTT
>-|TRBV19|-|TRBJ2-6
CASTDRHSGANVLTF
TGTGCCAGTACGGACAGACACTCTGGGGCCAACGTCCTGACTTTC
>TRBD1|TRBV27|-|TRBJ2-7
CASSLLPTGDNYEQYF
TGTGCCAGCAGTTTACTCCCGACAGGGGATAACTACGAGCAGTACTTC